The clone carrying this TCR beta chain has a count of ten or more. The antigen is undetermined. These data originate in a study of T-cell memory formation after mild COVID-19. Germline CDR1 is MNHEY and CDR2 is SMNVEV (reference sequence). The CDR3 totals 15 residues. V was clipped by 5 bases and J by 0 bases; unmatched bases: 6. TCRdb analysed the 5' RACE reads with MiXCR anew, one entry per CDR3 protein. The sample records 85,000 to 130,000 distinct CDR3 sequences, under 15% being singletons. Findings and caveats of the study: CD4+ bias marked clones expanding day 15 to 37, unlike balanced contracting clones.

The receptor was derived from an adult woman who had mild COVID-19 (a few samples of this study predate the infection). Cell type and time point are not known. The chain combines TRBV27 with TRBJ2-7; 8 bases match TRBD1. The sample consisted of PBMCs or a T cell subset sorted from them (not recorded which). CDR3: CASSPRQGHSYEQYF. The CDR3 DNA sequence: TGTGCCAGCAGTCCTAGACAGGGGCACTCCTACGAGCAGTACTTC.